Listed below are T cell receptor beta chains from one sample, sequenced in a study of chemoradiotherapy in HPV16-positive cancers. The repertoire was sequenced with immunoSEQ multiplex PCR; TCRdb's copy has only in-frame clones and lacks some. The sample contains more than 9,000 clones, around 91% of which appear only once. Sampling took place from a patient who underwent chemoradiotherapy. The origin of the receptors is a human donor with HPV-associated anogenital cancer. The CDR3 runs from the conserved cysteine through the conserved F or W. Fields, in order: J gene, clone size, D gene, V gene, CDR3 protein, CDR3 DNA. A D gene is named only where the DNA matches it firmly. Only some rows state a clone size, as once, few, many or a class for expanded clones.

j_gene: TRBJ2-3; abundance: -; d_gene: TRBD2; v_gene: TRBV2; CDR3aa: CASRNSGGPDTQYF; CDR3nt: TGTGCCAGCAGGAATAGCGGGGGGCCGGATACGCAGTATTTT
j_gene: TRBJ1-1; abundance: -; d_gene: -; v_gene: TRBV11-3; CDR3aa: CASSLGGLNTEAFF; CDR3nt: TGTGCCAGCAGCTTAGGAGGGCTCAACACTGAAGCTTTCTTT
j_gene: TRBJ1-2; abundance: -; d_gene: TRBD1; v_gene: TRBV5-6; CDR3aa: CASSLVGTGHGYTF; CDR3nt: TGTGCCAGCAGCTTAGTTGGGACAGGGCATGGCTACACCTTC
j_gene: TRBJ2-4; abundance: -; d_gene: -; v_gene: TRBV13; CDR3aa: CASSLSGSGSGNIQYF; CDR3nt: TGTGCCAGCAGCTTAAGCGGAAGTGGAAGTGGAAACATTCAGTACTTC
j_gene: TRBJ1-2; abundance: -; d_gene: -; v_gene: TRBV7-9; CDR3aa: CASSLVGGISDGYTF; CDR3nt: TGTGCCAGCAGCTTAGTGGGGGGAATCAGTGATGGCTACACCTTC
j_gene: TRBJ1-2; abundance: -; d_gene: -; v_gene: TRBV2; CDR3aa: CASSDTANYGYTF; CDR3nt: TGTGCCAGCAGTGACACCGCTAACTATGGCTACACCTTC
j_gene: TRBJ2-2; abundance: -; d_gene: -; v_gene: TRBV25-1; CDR3aa: CASVGTPNTGELFF; CDR3nt: TGTGCCAGCGTTGGGACTCCAAACACCGGGGAGCTGTTTTTT
j_gene: TRBJ2-7; abundance: -; d_gene: -; v_gene: TRBV4-2; CDR3aa: CASSQDIGIREYEQYF; CDR3nt: TGTGCCAGCAGCCAAGATATCGGGATCAGAGAGTACGAGCAGTACTTC
j_gene: TRBJ2-2; abundance: -; d_gene: -; v_gene: TRBV4-2; CDR3aa: CASSQGGWGVDTGELFF; CDR3nt: TGTGCCAGCAGCCAAGGCGGGTGGGGGGTTGACACCGGGGAGCTGTTTTTT
j_gene: TRBJ1-1; abundance: -; d_gene: -; v_gene: TRBV5-8; CDR3aa: CASSLAGAGANTEAFF; CDR3nt: TGTGCCAGCAGCTTGGCCGGGGCAGGGGCGAACACTGAAGCTTTCTTT
j_gene: TRBJ2-4; abundance: -; d_gene: TRBD2; v_gene: TRBV2; CDR3aa: CASSVWLSGGNIQYF; CDR3nt: TGTGCCAGCAGTGTTTGGCTTAGCGGGGGAAACATTCAGTACTTC
j_gene: TRBJ2-7; abundance: -; d_gene: -; v_gene: TRBV19; CDR3aa: CASSIIPGPSYEQYF; CDR3nt: TGTGCCAGTAGTATAATTCCGGGGCCGTCCTACGAGCAGTACTTC
j_gene: TRBJ1-2; abundance: few; d_gene: -; v_gene: TRBV6-1; CDR3aa: CASSERALYGYTF; CDR3nt: TGTGCCAGCAGTGAAAGGGCCCTATATGGCTACACCTTC
j_gene: TRBJ1-6; abundance: -; d_gene: -; v_gene: TRBV30; CDR3aa: CAWQTRARGFNSPLHF; CDR3nt: TGTGCCTGGCAGACACGGGCGCGGGGGTTTAATTCACCCCTCCACTTT
j_gene: TRBJ2-7; abundance: -; d_gene: TRBD1; v_gene: TRBV6-1; CDR3aa: CASTLETGLGYEQYF; CDR3nt: TGTGCCAGCACATTGGAGACAGGGCTAGGCTACGAGCAGTACTTC
j_gene: TRBJ2-3; abundance: -; d_gene: -; v_gene: TRBV11-2; CDR3aa: CASTFTIRDTQYF; CDR3nt: TGTGCCAGCACCTTCACCATCAGAGATACGCAGTATTTT
j_gene: TRBJ1-4; abundance: once; d_gene: -; v_gene: TRBV7-8; CDR3aa: CASSLETTNEKLFF; CDR3nt: TGTGCCAGCAGCTTAGAAACAACTAATGAAAAACTGTTTTTT
j_gene: TRBJ1-5; abundance: -; d_gene: -; v_gene: TRBV7-2; CDR3aa: CASSWGGSQPQHF; CDR3nt: TGTGCCAGCAGCTGGGGCGGGAGTCAGCCCCAGCATTTT
j_gene: TRBJ2-7; abundance: -; d_gene: TRBD2; v_gene: TRBV27; CDR3aa: CASRASGLHYEQYF; CDR3nt: TGTGCCAGCAGAGCTTCGGGACTACACTACGAGCAGTACTTC
j_gene: TRBJ1-4; abundance: -; d_gene: -; v_gene: TRBV11-3; CDR3aa: CASSPGKTEKLFF; CDR3nt: TGTGCCAGCAGTCCAGGGAAAACTGAAAAACTGTTTTTT
j_gene: TRBJ1-2; abundance: -; d_gene: -; v_gene: TRBV4-2; CDR3aa: CASSQVTVTKGEGGFDGYTF; CDR3nt: TGTGCCAGCAGCCAAGTCACGGTTACCAAAGGGGAGGGGGGCTTCGATGGCTACACCTTC
j_gene: TRBJ2-2; abundance: -; d_gene: TRBD2; v_gene: TRBV10-2; CDR3aa: CASSAPAGLANTGELFF; CDR3nt: TGCGCCAGCAGTGCACCAGCGGGGCTAGCCAACACCGGGGAGCTGTTTTTT
j_gene: TRBJ1-1; abundance: -; d_gene: TRBD1; v_gene: TRBV13; CDR3aa: CASSLRRTGDSEAFF; CDR3nt: TGTGCCAGCAGCCTCCGGCGGACAGGGGACTCTGAAGCTTTCTTT
j_gene: TRBJ2-7; abundance: -; d_gene: TRBD1; v_gene: TRBV5-6; CDR3aa: CASSFEGASYEQYF; CDR3nt: TGTGCCAGCAGCTTTGAGGGGGCCTCCTACGAGCAGTACTTC
j_gene: TRBJ1-4; abundance: -; d_gene: -; v_gene: TRBV4-1; CDR3aa: CASSRSERTEKLFF; CDR3nt: TGCGCCAGCAGCCGATCAGAAAGGACTGAAAAACTGTTTTTT
j_gene: TRBJ2-5; abundance: -; d_gene: TRBD1; v_gene: TRBV5-6; CDR3aa: CASSLTSGQGTQYF; CDR3nt: TGTGCCAGCAGCTTGACTAGTGGACAGGGGACCCAGTACTTC
j_gene: TRBJ2-2; abundance: -; d_gene: -; v_gene: TRBV29-1; CDR3aa: CSVRPAGRNTGELFF; CDR3nt: TGCAGCGTCCGACCGGCGGGGCGGAACACCGGGGAGCTGTTTTTT
j_gene: TRBJ1-2; abundance: -; d_gene: TRBD1; v_gene: TRBV7-8; CDR3aa: CASSSPGGQGTYGYTF; CDR3nt: TGTGCCAGCAGCTCGCCCGGGGGACAGGGAACCTATGGCTACACCTTC
j_gene: TRBJ2-3; abundance: -; d_gene: -; v_gene: TRBV7-8; CDR3aa: CAVLRTTDTQYF; CDR3nt: TGTGCAGTACTACGAACCACAGATACGCAGTATTTT
j_gene: TRBJ1-2; abundance: -; d_gene: -; v_gene: TRBV7-2; CDR3aa: CASSLGDGYTF; CDR3nt: TGTGCCAGCAGTCTAGGGGATGGCTACACCTTC
j_gene: TRBJ2-5; abundance: -; d_gene: TRBD1; v_gene: TRBV19; CDR3aa: CASSMNRGRETQYF; CDR3nt: TGTGCCAGTAGTATGAACAGGGGGCGGGAGACCCAGTACTTC